This T cell receptor (beta chain) was profiled in a study of tumour-infiltrating T cells in Burkitt lymphoma. About the study: Survival, overall and progression-free, tracked with productive clonality.

This clone was picked up a small number of times. The germline CDR1 and CDR2 sequences are SGHTA and FQGTGA. The CDR3 runs 13 residues. Trimming shortened V by 4 bases and J by 3 bases, and 10 bases separated the two germline ends. TCRdb's copy holds only in-frame clones and misses some; the assay was immunoSEQ multiplex PCR. Of about 16,000 clones in the sample, roughly 85% are singletons; the top ten hold 2.1%. This rearrangement joins TRBV7-3 to TRBJ2-7, with D possibly called TRBD1 or TRBD2 (6 bases each). This clonotype was sampled from a human donor with diffuse large B-cell lymphoma. Sample: tumor tissue. CDR3 bases: TGTGCCAGCAGCTCGGGGGCCGGCTACGAGCAGTACTTC. As protein: CASSSGAGYEQYF.